This T cell receptor (beta chain) is drawn from a study of vaccination and CD4 T cells after COVID-19. Sequencing of DNA taken from cultured CD4+ T cells relied on the Oncomine TCR Beta short-read assay. In TCRdb, the PCR reads were re-called with MiXCR into one record per CDR3 protein. The sample includes about 20,000 distinct CDR3 sequences, under 55% of them seen just once. Points on this clonotype: The antigen remains undetermined.

Treatment reported: roughly nine-day PBMC culture with coronavirus spike peptide pools or control peptides (ViraFEST assay). Researchers grew the cells for approximately 9 days and then pulled out CD4+ T cells by negative selection. The clonotype was recovered from a human donor who had recovered from COVID-19. Sequenced here: CD4+ T cells from blood, cultured in vitro, sampled before SARS-CoV-2 vaccination.

CDR3 region: CSGNRDYGYTF. The CDR3 DNA reads as TGCAGTGGCAACAGGGACTATGGCTACACCTTC. The chain recombines TRBV20-1 with TRBJ1-2; D may be TRBD1 (6 bases). This CDR3 is 11 amino acids long. Germline values: CDR1 DFQATT, CDR2 SNEGSKA (reference sequence). Trimming took off 7 bases at V and 3 bases at J, with 9 bases between the two ends.